Sequencing of this T cell receptor beta chain was carried out in a study of cytomegalovirus exposure and HLA in healthy donors. Study-level results: Accurate predictions that matched the HLA-A and HLA-B alleles of most subjects were reportedly made from TCR beta sequences.

The CDR3 spans 12 residues. V lost 9 bases and J 2 bases, leaving 11 bases between the germline ends. CDR1 and CDR2 (germline): SNHLY, FYNNEI. Of note for this clone: Its specificity is not known.

Donors were nominally healthy when sampled, though unrecorded immune exposures were likely. Primers included in the PCR were 60 Vbeta and 13 Jbeta primers. Some clones are missing from TCRdb's copy, which holds only in-frame ones; the method was immunoSEQ multiplex PCR. This table holds approximately 170,000 clones, around 80% found once. The chain has TRBV2 and TRBJ2-7; D is perhaps TRBD1 (6 bases). This TCR was recovered from a woman in her 50s in good health and CMV-seropositive. Input material: PBMCs. The CDR3 sequence: CASLRGAYEQYF. The CDR3 DNA is TGTGCCAGTCTCAGGGGTGCCTACGAGCAGTACTTC.